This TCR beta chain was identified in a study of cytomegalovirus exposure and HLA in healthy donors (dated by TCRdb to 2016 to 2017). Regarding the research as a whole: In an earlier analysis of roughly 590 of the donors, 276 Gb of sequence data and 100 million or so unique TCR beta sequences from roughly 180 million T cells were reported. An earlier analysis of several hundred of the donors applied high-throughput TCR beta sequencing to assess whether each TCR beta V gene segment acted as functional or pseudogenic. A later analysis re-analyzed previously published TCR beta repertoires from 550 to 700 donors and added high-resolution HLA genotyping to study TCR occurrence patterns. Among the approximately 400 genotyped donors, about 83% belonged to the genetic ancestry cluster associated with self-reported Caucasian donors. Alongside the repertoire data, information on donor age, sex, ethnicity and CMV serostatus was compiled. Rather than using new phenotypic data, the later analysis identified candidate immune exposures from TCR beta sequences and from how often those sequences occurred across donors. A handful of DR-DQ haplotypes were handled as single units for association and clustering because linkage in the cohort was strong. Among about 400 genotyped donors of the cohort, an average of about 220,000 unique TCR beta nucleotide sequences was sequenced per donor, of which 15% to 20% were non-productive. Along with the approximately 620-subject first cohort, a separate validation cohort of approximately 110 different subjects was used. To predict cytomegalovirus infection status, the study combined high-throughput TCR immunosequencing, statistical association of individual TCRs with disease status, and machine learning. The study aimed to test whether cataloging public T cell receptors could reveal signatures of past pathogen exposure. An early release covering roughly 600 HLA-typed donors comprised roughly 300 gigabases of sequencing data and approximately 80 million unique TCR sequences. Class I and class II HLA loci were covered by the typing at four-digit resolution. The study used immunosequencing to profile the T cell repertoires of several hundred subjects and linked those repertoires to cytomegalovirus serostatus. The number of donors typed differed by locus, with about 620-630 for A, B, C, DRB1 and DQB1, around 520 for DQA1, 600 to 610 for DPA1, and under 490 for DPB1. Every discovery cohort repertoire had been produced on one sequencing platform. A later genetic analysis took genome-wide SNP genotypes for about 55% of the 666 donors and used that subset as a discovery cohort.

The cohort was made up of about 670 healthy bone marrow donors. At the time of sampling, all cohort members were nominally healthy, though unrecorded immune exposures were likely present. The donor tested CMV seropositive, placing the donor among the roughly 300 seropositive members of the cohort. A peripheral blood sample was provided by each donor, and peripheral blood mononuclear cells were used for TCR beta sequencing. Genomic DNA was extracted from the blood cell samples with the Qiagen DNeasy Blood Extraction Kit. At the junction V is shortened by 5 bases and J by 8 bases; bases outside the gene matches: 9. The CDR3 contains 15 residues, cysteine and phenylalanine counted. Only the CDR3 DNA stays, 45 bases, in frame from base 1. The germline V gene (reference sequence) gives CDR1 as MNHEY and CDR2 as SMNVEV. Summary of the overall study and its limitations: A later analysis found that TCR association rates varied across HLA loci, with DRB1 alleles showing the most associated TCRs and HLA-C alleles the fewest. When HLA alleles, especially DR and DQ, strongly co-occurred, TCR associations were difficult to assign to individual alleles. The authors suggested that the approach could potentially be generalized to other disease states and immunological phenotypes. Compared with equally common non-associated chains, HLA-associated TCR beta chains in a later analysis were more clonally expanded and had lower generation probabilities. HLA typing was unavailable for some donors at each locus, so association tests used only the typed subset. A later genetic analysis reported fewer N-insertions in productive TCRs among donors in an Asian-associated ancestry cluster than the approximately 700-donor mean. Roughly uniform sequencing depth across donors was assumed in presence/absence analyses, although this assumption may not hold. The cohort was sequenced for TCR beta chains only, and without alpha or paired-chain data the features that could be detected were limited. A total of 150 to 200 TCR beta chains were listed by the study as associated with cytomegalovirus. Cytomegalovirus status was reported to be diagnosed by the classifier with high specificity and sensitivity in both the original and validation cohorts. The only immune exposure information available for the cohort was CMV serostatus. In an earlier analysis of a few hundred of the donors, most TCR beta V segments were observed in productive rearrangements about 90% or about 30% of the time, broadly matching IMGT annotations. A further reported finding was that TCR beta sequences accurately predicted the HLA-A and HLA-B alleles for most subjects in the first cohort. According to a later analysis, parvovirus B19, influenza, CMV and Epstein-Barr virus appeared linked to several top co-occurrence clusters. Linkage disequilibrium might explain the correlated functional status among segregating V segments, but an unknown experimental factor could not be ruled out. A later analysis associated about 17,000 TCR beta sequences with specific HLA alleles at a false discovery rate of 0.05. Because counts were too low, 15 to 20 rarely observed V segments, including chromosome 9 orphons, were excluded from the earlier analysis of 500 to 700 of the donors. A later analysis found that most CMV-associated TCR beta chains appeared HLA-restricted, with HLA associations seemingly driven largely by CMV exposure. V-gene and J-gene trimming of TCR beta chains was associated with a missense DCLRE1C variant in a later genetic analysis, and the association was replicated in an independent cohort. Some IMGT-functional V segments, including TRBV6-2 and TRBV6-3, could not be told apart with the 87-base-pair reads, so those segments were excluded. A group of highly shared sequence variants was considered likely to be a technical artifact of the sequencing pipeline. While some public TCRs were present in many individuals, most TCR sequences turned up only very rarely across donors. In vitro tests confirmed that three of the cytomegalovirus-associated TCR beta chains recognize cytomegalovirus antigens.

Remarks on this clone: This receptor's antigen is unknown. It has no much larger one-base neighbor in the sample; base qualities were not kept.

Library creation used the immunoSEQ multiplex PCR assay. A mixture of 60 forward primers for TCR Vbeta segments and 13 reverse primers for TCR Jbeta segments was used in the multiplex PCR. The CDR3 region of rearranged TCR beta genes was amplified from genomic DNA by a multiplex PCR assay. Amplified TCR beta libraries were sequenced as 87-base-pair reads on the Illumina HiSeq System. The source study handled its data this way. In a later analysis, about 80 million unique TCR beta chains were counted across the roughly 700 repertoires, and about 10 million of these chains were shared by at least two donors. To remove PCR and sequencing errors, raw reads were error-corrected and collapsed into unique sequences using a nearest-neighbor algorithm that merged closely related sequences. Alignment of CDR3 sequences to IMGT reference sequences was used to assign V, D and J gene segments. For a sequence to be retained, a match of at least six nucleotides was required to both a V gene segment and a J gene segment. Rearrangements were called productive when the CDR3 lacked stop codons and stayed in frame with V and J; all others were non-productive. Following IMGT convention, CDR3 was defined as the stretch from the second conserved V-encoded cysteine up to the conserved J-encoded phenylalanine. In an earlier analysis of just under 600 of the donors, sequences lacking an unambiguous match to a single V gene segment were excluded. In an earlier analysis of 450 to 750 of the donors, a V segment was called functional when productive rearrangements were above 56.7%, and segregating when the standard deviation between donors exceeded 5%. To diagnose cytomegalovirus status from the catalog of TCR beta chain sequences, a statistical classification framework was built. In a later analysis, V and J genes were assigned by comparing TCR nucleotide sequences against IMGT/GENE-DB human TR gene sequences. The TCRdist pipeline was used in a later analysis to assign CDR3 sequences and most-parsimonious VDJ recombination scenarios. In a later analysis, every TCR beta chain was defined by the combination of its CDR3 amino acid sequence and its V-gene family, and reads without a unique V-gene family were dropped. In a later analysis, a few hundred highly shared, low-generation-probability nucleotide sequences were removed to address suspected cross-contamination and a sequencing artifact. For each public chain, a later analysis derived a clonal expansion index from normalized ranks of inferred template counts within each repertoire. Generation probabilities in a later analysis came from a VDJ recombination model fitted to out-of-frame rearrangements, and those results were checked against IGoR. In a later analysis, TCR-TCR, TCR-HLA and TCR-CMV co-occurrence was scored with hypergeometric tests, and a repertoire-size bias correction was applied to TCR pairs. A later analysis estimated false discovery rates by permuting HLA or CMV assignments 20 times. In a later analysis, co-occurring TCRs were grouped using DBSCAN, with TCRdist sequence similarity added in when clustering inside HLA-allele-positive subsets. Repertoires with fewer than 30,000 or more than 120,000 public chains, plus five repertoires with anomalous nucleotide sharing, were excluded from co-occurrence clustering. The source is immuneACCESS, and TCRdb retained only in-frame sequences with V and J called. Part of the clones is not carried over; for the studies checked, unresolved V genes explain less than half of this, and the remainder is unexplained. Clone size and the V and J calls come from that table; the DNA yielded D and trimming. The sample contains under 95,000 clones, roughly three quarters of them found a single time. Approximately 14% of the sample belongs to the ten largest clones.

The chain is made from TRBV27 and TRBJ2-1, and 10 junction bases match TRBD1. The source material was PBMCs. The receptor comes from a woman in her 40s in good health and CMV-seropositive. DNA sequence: TGTGCCAGCAGTGTTACCGGGACAGGGGTCGATGAGCAGTTCTTC. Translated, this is CASSVTGTGVDEQFF.